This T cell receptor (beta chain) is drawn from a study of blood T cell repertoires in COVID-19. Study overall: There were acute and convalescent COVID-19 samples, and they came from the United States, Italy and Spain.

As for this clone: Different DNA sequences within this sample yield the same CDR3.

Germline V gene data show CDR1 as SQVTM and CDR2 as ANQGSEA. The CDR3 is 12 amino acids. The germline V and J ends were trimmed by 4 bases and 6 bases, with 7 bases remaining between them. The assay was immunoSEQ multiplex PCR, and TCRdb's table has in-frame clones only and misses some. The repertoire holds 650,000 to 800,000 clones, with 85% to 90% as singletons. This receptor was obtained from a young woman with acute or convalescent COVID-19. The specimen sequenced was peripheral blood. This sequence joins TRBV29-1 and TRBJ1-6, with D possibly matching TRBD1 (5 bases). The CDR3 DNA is TGCAGCGTTGGGCAGGGTAATTCACCCCTCCACTTT. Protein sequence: CSVGQGNSPLHF.